Below, 32 T cell receptor beta chains from the same sample are listed, as sequenced in a study of T cell repertoires in ileal Crohn's disease. Sequencing used immunoSEQ multiplex PCR; TCRdb keeps in-frame clones, though not all of them. The sample holds roughly 60,000 clones, around nine tenths seen once. As to time point: neoterminal ileum biopsy at postoperative endoscopy, about 6 months after surgery. Input material: ileal tissue. The receptors originated from an adult with Crohn's disease.

This chain links TRBV6-4 with TRBJ1-6; perhaps TRBD1 as D (6 bases). This CDR3 region has 17 residues. The germline V gene encodes CDR1 MRHNA and CDR2 SNTAGT. V was pared by 8 bases and J by 10 bases, with 27 bases between. CDR3 in amino acids: CASPVILVQGGYSPLHF. The DNA of the CDR3 is TGTGCCAGCCCGGTCATCCTCGTACAGGGTGGATACTCACCCCTCCACTTT.

CDR3 amino acids: CASSSEPPGFQPQHF. CDR3 DNA: TGTGCCAGTAGTAGCGAACCTCCAGGGTTTCAGCCCCAGCATTTT. The chain combines TRBV19 with TRBJ1-5, with D possibly matching TRBD1 (5 bases). V shed 4 bases and J shed 6 bases, with 16 bases lying between them. The CDR3 runs to 15 residues. Germline CDR1 is LNHDA and CDR2 is SQIVND (reference sequence).

In this sample, this clone turned up once. This chain connects TRBV7-2 to TRBJ2-1, with 10 bases that match TRBD2. The length of the CDR3 is 14 residues. Trimming at V came to 3 bases and at J to 10 bases, leaving 6 bases not matched to a gene. CDR1 SGHTA and CDR2 FQGNSA come from the germline V gene. CDR3 residues: CASSFGTSGKEQFF. As DNA, the CDR3 is TGTGCCAGCAGCTTTGGTACTAGCGGGAAAGAGCAGTTCTTC.

The gene calls are TRBV14 and TRBJ2-1; 7 positions agree with TRBD2. CDR3 size: 15 residues. Germline V gives CDR1 SGHDN, CDR2 FVKESK. Trimming took 0 bases from V and 7 from J; bases not matched to a gene: 6. The CDR3 here is CASSQDRRERNEQFF. CDR3 sequence (DNA): TGTGCCAGCAGCCAAGATCGGCGGGAGCGTAATGAGCAGTTCTTC.

The chain carries TRBV10-3 and TRBJ1-2; 7 bases are shared with TRBD1. The CDR3 runs 13 residues. Germline CDR1 and CDR2: ENHRY and SYGVKD. The CDR3 here is CATSGTENYGYTF. DNA for the CDR3: TGTGCTACTTCCGGGACAGAGAACTATGGCTACACCTTC.

The rearrangement links TRBV13 to TRBJ2-7; maybe TRBD2 (5 bases). V was cut by 3 bases and J by 7 bases, with 10 bases left in between. The CDR3 has 12 amino acids. From germline, CDR1 is PRHDT and CDR2 FYEKMQ (reference sequence). This CDR3 reads CASSFRPGEQYV. CDR3 sequence (DNA): TGTGCCAGCAGCTTCCGCCCGGGGGAGCAGTACGTC.

The V call is TRBV10-1, the J call TRBJ2-7, with D perhaps matching TRBD2 (6 bases). CDR1 and CDR2 (germline): WNHNN, SYGVQD (reference sequence). CDR3 length: 15 amino acids. V was cut by 4 bases and J by 3 bases, with 16 bases left in between. The CDR3 loop is CASSVRCQGGYEQYF. CDR3 DNA: TGCGCCAGCAGTGTGAGATGCCAGGGAGGCTACGAGCAGTACTTC.

The chain recombines TRBV7-2 with TRBJ2-7; 7 nucleotides agree with TRBD2. From germline, CDR1 is SGHTA and CDR2 FQGNSA. J gave up 7 bases and V 2 bases, and 11 bases lay outside the gene matches. The CDR3 has 15 amino acids. The CDR3 sequence is CASSLFRGELGEQYF. Here the CDR3 DNA reads TGTGCCAGCAGCTTATTTCGGGGGGAACTGGGGGAGCAGTACTTC. The entire variable domain, with the rest obtained from reference TRBV7-2 and TRBJ2-7, is as follows: GAGVSQSPSNKVTEKGKDVELRCDPISGHTALYWYRQSLGQGLEFLIYFQGNSAPDKSGLPSDRFSAERTGGSVSTLTIQRTQQEDSAVYLCASSLFRGELGEQYFGPGTRLTVT.

J is TRBJ1-4 and V is TRBV29-1; no clear D. Trimming cost V 7 bases and J 8 bases, with 8 bases left between them. Germline V gene lookup returns CDR1 SQVTM and CDR2 ANQGSEA. The CDR3 has 10 amino acids. CDR3 region: CSAGVEKLFF. The DNA of the CDR3 is TGCAGCGCCGGTGTCGAAAAACTGTTTTTT.

This clone was seen a handful of times. V is TRBV7-8 and J is TRBJ1-1, with D unclear. Trimming stripped 5 bases from V and 10 bases from J, with 14 bases between. Germline V gene data show CDR1 as SGHVS and CDR2 as FQNEAQ. The CDR3 has 12 residues. The CDR3 DNA is TGTGCCAGCAGCCGCACAGAGTACGGAGCTTTCTTT. Translating it yields CASSRTEYGAFF.

This chain links TRBV10-3 with TRBJ2-7; 10 bases line up with TRBD1. CDR1 is ENHRY, CDR2 SYGVKD, per germline. There are 15 residues in the CDR3. V lost 2 bases and J lost 2; bases outside the gene matches: 3. The CDR3 sequence: CAISESDRGPYEQYV. In DNA form, the CDR3 reads TGTGCCATCAGTGAGAGTGACAGGGGGCCCTACGAGCAGTACGTC.

This clone was detected once. The chain combines TRBV7-9 with TRBJ1-4; the D gene is possibly TRBD1 (6 bases). The CDR3 runs 15 residues. Trimming stripped 5 bases from V and 4 bases from J, with 14 bases between. Per the germline V gene, CDR1 is SEHNR and CDR2 is FQNEAQ (reference sequence). The DNA for the CDR3 is TGTGCCAGCAGCGGATGGGAGGGGGATAATGAAAAACTGTTTTTT. Translating gives CASSGWEGDNEKLFF.

The rearrangement joins TRBV2 to TRBJ1-6; D uncertain. Germline V gene lookup returns CDR1 SNHLY and CDR2 FYNNEI. The CDR3 sequence is 17 residues long. Trimming stripped 0 bases from V and 6 bases from J, with 15 bases between. CDR3 sequence reads: CASSEARRPGVNSPLHF. The CDR3 region has the DNA TGTGCCAGCAGTGAAGCGCGGAGGCCGGGAGTTAATTCACCCCTCCACTTT.

The gene calls are TRBV9 and TRBJ2-3; TRBD2 matches at 13 bases. The CDR3 is 19 residues long. V lost 0 bases and J lost 0; bases outside the gene matches: 7. Germline V gene sequence: CDR1 SGDLS, CDR2 YYNGEE. The DNA for the CDR3 is TGTGCCAGCAGCGTAGTTGGACTAGCGGGAGAGGGAAGCACAGATACGCAGTATTTT. This translates into CASSVVGLAGEGSTDTQYF.

V and J are TRBV11-2 and TRBJ1-3; weak D call: TRBD1 (5 bases). V was cut by 6 bases and J by 0 bases, with 15 bases left in between. This CDR3 is 16 amino acids long. Germline lookup yields CDR1 SGHAT and CDR2 FQNNGV. The CDR3 DNA reads as TGTGCCAGCAGGGCAACGGCGGGGCTCTCTGGAAACACCATATATTTT. It is translated as CASRATAGLSGNTIYF.

This clone appeared once. V is TRBV2 and J is TRBJ1-5; 7 bases line up with TRBD1. V shed 5 bases, J shed 6 bases, and the junction held 4 bases outside the gene matches. Germline CDR1 SNHLY, CDR2 FYNNEI. The length of the CDR3 is 13 residues. CDR3 protein: CASSRQGIQPQHF. The DNA for the CDR3 is TGTGCCAGCAGTAGACAGGGAATTCAGCCCCAGCATTTT.

This clone was seen a handful of times. The genes are TRBV5-4 and TRBJ1-1; the D is unclear. This CDR3 region has 12 residues. V was pared by 4 bases and J by 7 bases, with 11 bases between. Germline CDR1 SGHNT, CDR2 YYREEE (reference sequence). CDR3 DNA: TGTGCCAGCAGCACCAGAGACTTTGAAGCTTTCTTT. Its translation is CASSTRDFEAFF.

The gene calls are TRBV6-5 and TRBJ1-1; D unclear. The germline V and J ends were trimmed by 2 bases and 4 bases, with 11 bases remaining between them. CDR3 length: 14 residues. CDR1 is MNHEY and CDR2 is SVGAGI in the germline V gene. In DNA form, the CDR3 reads TGTGCCAGCAGTTACGGAGGCGGAGGCACTGAAGCTTTCTTT. As protein: CASSYGGGGTEAFF.

The rearrangement joins TRBV4-2 to TRBJ1-5; D may be TRBD1 (6 bases). V was pared by 4 bases and J by 4 bases, with 17 bases between. In germline, CDR1 is LGHNA, CDR2 YNFKEQ. There are 16 residues in the CDR3. CDR3 in DNA: TGTGCCAGCAGCCCATTGACAGGAACCCCAAATCAGCCCCAGCATTTT. Encoded protein: CASSPLTGTPNQPQHF.

The rearrangement uses TRBV11-2 and TRBJ2-5; no reliable D call. The CDR3 contains 12 residues. Per germline, CDR1 SGHAT and CDR2 FQNNGV. The germline V and J ends were trimmed by 8 bases and 2 bases, with 9 bases remaining between them. The CDR3, as DNA: TGTGCCAGCTTATCGAGGCAAGAGACCCAGTACTTC. This sequence encodes CASLSRQETQYF.

This chain links TRBV2 with TRBJ2-5; tentatively, D is TRBD2 (6 bases). Trimming stripped 5 bases from V and 3 bases from J, with 16 bases between. Germline CDR1 SNHLY, CDR2 FYNNEI. This CDR3 is built from 15 residues. The CDR3: CASSLLGLPKETQYF. Here the CDR3 DNA reads TGTGCCAGCAGTCTGTTAGGACTACCCAAAGAGACCCAGTACTTC.

The chain uses TRBV5-1 and TRBJ2-7; D unclear. CDR3 size: 13 residues. Trimming cost V 0 bases and J 3 bases, with 7 bases left between them. Germline V gene sequence: CDR1 SGHRS, CDR2 YFSETQ. The CDR3 nucleotides are TGCGCCAGCAGCTTGGAGAGAGGCTACGAGCAGTACGTC. Translation gives CASSLERGYEQYV.

The chain employs TRBV7-8 and TRBJ1-2; possible D gene TRBD1, 6 bases. Trimming left V 0 bases short and J 3 bases short, with 8 bases between. The CDR3 contains 14 residues. Germline CDR1 and CDR2: SGHVS and FQNEAQ. The CDR3 loop is CASSLAQGYYGYTF. Here the CDR3 DNA reads TGTGCCAGCAGCTTAGCGCAGGGGTACTATGGCTACACCTTC.

This rearrangement joins TRBV11-2 to TRBJ2-5, with D unclear. CDR1 is SGHAT and CDR2 is FQNNGV in the germline V gene. There are 14 residues in the CDR3. V gave up 3 bases and J gave up 9 bases, with 17 bases separating them. DNA of the CDR3: TGTGCCAGCAGCTTCCTGACCTCCGACAATGCCCAGTACTTC. Protein product: CASSFLTSDNAQYF.

The chain is built from TRBV5-1 and TRBJ2-2, with D unresolved. Trimming took off 2 bases at V and 5 bases at J, with 10 bases between the two ends. This CDR3 region has 14 residues. In germline, CDR1 is SGHRS, CDR2 YFSETQ. The CDR3 loop reads CASSFFSRTGELFF. CDR3 DNA sequence: TGCGCCAGCAGCTTCTTTAGCAGAACCGGGGAGCTGTTTTTT.

The V gene is TRBV19, the J gene TRBJ2-2; D perhaps matches TRBD1 (6 bases). Germline CDR1 LNHDA, CDR2 SQIVND (reference sequence). Trimming removed 6 bases at V and 4 bases at J, with 15 bases between. The CDR3 covers 15 residues. CDR3 sequence: CASRRQGTTTGELFF. The CDR3 DNA reads TGTGCCAGTAGAAGGCAGGGGACGACCACCGGGGAGCTGTTTTTT.

This clone has a handful of counts. V usage is TRBV11-2 and J usage is TRBJ1-6, with TRBD1 matching over 7 bases. CDR3 length: 16 residues. CDR1 is SGHAT, CDR2 FQNNGV, per germline. The V segment lost 0 bases and the J segment 9 bases; nucleotides outside the gene matches: 8. This CDR3 reads CASSLDWGDRSSPLHF. CDR3 sequence (DNA): TGTGCCAGCAGCTTAGATTGGGGGGACAGAAGTTCACCCCTCCACTTT. Complete variable domain (other parts from reference TRBV11-2 and TRBJ1-6): EAGVAQSPRYKIIEKRQSVAFWCNPISGHATLYWYQQILGQGPKLLIQFQNNGVVDDSQLPKDRFSAERLKGVDSTLKIQPAKLEDSAVYLCASSLDWGDRSSPLHFGNGTRLTVT.

The chain uses TRBV6-1 and TRBJ1-5; D is unresolved. The germline CDR1 and CDR2 sequences are MNHNS and SASEGT. The V end was cut by 1 base, the J end by 6 bases, with 10 bases between. The CDR3 sequence is 14 residues long. CDR3 sequence reads: CASSEVPAGQPQHF. CDR3 in DNA: TGTGCCAGCAGTGAAGTACCTGCAGGTCAGCCCCAGCATTTT.

The gene calls are TRBV28 and TRBJ2-5, with a possible D match to TRBD2 (5 bases). The CDR3 runs to 15 residues. Trimming took 5 bases from V and 1 from J, leaving 14 bases between them. Per the germline V gene, CDR1 is MDHEN and CDR2 is SYDVKM. Here the CDR3 reads CASSLLRGAQETQYF. CDR3 in DNA: TGTGCCAGCAGTCTCCTTCGGGGTGCCCAAGAGACCCAGTACTTC.

This chain uses TRBV5-1 with TRBJ2-3; TRBD2 might be the D (6 bases). V was pared by 1 base and J by 1 base, with 10 bases between. CDR3 size: 15 residues. Germline CDR1 reads SGHRS; CDR2 reads YFSETQ. The CDR3 DNA reads as TGCGCCAGCAGCTTGTCGGGGGAAGGCACAGATACGCAGTATTTT. This gives the protein CASSLSGEGTDTQYF. The full variable domain, its missing parts supplied by reference TRBV5-1 and TRBJ2-3, is KAGVTQTPRYLIKTRGQQVTLSCSPISGHRSVSWYQQTPGQGLQFLFEYFSETQRNKGNFPGRFSGRQFSNSRSEMNVSTLELGDSALYLCASSLSGEGTDTQYFGPGTRLTVL.

V gene TRBV4-1 combines with J gene TRBJ1-2, with D possibly TRBD1 on 5 matching bases. The V gene's germline CDR1 is MGHRA and CDR2 YSYEKL. The CDR3 spans 15 residues. V was clipped by 2 bases and J by 2 bases, with 12 bases between them. The CDR3 nucleotides are TGCGCCAGCAGCCAACGCGGCCCAGGGAACTATGGCTACACCTTC. Translated: CASSQRGPGNYGYTF.

This chain joins TRBV13 and TRBJ2-3; 10 positions match TRBD1. Unmatched junction bases numbered 8, after V lost 4 bases and J lost 4 bases. The CDR3 is 16 amino acids. The germline gives CDR1 PRHDT, CDR2 FYEKMQ (reference sequence). The DNA of the CDR3 is TGTGCCAGCAGCTCCGGACCGGGACAGGGGTCAGATACGCAGTATTTT. It yields the protein CASSSGPGQGSDTQYF.